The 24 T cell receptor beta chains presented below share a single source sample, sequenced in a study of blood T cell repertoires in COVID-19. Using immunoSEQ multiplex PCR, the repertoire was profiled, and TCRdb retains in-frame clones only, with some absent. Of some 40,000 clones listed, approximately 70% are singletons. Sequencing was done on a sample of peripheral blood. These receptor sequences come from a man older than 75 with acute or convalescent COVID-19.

The CDR3 bases are TGTGCCAGCGGACTAGCTCATGACACCGGGGAGCTGTTTTTT. Translated, it gives CASGLAHDTGELFF. The V gene is TRBV19, the J gene TRBJ2-2; 8 bases fit TRBD2. The CDR3 covers 14 residues. The V segment lost 9 bases and the J segment 3 bases; nucleotides outside the gene matches: 6. Germline lookup yields CDR1 LNHDA and CDR2 SQIVND (reference sequence).

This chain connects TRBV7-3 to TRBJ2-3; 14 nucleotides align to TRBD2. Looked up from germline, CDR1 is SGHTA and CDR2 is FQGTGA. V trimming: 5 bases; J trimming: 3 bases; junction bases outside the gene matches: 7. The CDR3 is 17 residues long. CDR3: CASSLGLAGVGTDTQYF. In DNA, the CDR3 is TGTGCCAGCAGCCTGGGACTAGCGGGGGTAGGGACAGATACGCAGTATTTT.

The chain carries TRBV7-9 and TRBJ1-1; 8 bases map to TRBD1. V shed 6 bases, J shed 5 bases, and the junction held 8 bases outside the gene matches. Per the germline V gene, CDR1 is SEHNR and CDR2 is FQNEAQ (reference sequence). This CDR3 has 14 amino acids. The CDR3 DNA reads TGTGCCAGCAGGACACAGGGGGGAAGTACTGAAGCTTTCTTT. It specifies CASRTQGGSTEAFF.

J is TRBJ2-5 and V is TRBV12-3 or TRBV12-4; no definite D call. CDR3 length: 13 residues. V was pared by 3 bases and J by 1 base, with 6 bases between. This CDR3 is CASSFLLQETQYF. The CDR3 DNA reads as TGTGCCAGCAGTTTCCTACTCCAAGAGACCCAGTACTTC.

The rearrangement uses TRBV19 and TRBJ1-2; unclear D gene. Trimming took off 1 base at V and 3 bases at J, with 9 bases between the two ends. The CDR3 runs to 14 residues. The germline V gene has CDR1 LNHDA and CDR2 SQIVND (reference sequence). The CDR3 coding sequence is TGTGCCAGTAGTATAGGCGGAGTGGACTATGGCTACACCTTC. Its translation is CASSIGGVDYGYTF.

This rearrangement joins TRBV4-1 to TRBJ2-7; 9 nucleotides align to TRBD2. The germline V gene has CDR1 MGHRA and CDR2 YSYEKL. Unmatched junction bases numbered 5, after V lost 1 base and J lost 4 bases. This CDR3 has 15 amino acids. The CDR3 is CASSQVAGGWYEQYF. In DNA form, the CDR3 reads TGCGCCAGCAGCCAAGTTGCGGGAGGGTGGTACGAGCAGTACTTC.

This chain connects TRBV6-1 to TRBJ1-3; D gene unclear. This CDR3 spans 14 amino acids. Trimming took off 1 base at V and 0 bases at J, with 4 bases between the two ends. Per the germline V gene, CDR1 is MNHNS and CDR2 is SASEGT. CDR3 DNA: TGTGCCAGCAGTGAAGGTAGCTCTGGAAACACCATATATTTT. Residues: CASSEGSSGNTIYF.

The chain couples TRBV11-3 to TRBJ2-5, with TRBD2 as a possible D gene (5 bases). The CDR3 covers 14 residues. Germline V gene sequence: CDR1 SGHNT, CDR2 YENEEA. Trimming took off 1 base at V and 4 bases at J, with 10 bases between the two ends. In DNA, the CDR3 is TGTGCCAGCAGCTTAGGGGGAGTTGTAGAGACCCAGTACTTC. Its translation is CASSLGGVVETQYF.

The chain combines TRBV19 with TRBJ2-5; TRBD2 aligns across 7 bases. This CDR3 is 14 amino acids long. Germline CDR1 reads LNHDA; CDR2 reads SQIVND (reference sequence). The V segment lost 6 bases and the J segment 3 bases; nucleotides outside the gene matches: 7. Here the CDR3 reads CASRGLAEEETQYF. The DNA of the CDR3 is TGTGCCAGTAGGGGTCTAGCGGAGGAAGAGACCCAGTACTTC.

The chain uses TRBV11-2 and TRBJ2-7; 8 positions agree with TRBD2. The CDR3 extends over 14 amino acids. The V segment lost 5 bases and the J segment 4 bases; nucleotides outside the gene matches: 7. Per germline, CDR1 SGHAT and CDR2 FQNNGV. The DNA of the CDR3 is TGTGCCAGCAGCGACGGACTAGCACGGTACGAGCAGTACTTC. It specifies CASSDGLARYEQYF.

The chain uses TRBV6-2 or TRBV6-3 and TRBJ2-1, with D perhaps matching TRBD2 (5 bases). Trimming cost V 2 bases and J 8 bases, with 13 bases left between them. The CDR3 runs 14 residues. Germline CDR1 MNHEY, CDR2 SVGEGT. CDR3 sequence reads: CASSYRPGWDEQFF. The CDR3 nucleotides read TGTGCCAGCAGTTACCGCCCGGGGTGGGATGAGCAGTTCTTC.

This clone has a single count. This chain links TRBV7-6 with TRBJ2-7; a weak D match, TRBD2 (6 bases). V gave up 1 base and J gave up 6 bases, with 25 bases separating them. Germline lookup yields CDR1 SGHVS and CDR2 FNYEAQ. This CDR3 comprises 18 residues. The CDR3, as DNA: TGTGCCAGCAGCTTAGTCCTCTCTCCTGCCGGGGGTCTACGCGAGCAGTACTTC. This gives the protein CASSLVLSPAGGLREQYF.

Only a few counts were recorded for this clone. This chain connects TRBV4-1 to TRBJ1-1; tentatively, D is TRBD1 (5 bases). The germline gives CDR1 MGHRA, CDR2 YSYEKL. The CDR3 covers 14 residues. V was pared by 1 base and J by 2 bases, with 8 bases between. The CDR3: CASSQGRGNTEAFF. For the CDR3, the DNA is TGCGCCAGCAGCCAAGGGAGGGGTAACACTGAAGCTTTCTTT.

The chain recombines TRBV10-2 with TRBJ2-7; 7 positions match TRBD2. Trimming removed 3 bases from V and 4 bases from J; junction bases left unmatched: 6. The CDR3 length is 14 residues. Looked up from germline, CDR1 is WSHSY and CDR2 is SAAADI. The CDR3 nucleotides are TGCGCCAGCAGTGATCCTAGCGGAAATTACGAGCAGTACTTC. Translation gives CASSDPSGNYEQYF.

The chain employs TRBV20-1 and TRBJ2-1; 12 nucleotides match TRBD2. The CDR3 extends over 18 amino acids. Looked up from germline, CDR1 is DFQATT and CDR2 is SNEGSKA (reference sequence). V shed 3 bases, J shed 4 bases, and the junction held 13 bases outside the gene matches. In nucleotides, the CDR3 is TGCAGTGCTAGTACCGGTACCGGGACTAGCGGGTATTACAATGAGCAGTTCTTC. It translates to CSASTGTGTSGYYNEQFF.

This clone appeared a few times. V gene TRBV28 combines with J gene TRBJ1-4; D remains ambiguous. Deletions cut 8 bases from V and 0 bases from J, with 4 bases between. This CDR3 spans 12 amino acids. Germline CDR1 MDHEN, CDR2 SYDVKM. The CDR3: CASQTTNEKLFF. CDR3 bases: TGTGCCAGCCAGACAACTAATGAAAAACTGTTTTTT.

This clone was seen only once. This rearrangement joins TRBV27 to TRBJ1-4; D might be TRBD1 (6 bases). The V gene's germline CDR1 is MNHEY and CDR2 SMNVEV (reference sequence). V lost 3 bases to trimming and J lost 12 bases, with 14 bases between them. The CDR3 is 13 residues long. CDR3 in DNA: TGTGCCAGCAGTTTTTGGGGGGGGGCTGAACTGTTTTTT. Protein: CASSFWGGAELFF.

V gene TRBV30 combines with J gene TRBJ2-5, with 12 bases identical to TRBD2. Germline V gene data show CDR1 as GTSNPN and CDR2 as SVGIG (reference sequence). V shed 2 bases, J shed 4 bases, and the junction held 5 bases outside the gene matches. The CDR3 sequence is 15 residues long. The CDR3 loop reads CAWSLAGGQGETQYF. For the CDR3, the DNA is TGTGCCTGGAGTCTAGCGGGGGGGCAAGGAGAGACCCAGTACTTC. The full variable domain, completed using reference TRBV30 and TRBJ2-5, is SQTIHQWPATLVQPVGSPLSLECTVEGTSNPNLYWYRQAAGRGLQLLFYSVGIGQISSEVPQNLSASRPQDRQFILSSKKLLLSDSGFYLCAWSLAGGQGETQYFGPGTRLLVL.

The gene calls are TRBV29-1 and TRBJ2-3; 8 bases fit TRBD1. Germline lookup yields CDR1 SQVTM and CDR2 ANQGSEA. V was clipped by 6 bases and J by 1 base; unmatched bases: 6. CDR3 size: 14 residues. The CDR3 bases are TGCAGCGTGAGGACAGGGTTCGGCACAGATACGCAGTATTTT. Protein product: CSVRTGFGTDTQYF.

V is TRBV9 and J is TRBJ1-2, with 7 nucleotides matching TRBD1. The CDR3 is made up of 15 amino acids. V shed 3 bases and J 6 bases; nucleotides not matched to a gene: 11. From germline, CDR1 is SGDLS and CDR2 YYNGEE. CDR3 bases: TGTGCCAGCAGCGGACAGGGATCAACAAGGCATGGCTACACCTTC. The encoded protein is CASSGQGSTRHGYTF.

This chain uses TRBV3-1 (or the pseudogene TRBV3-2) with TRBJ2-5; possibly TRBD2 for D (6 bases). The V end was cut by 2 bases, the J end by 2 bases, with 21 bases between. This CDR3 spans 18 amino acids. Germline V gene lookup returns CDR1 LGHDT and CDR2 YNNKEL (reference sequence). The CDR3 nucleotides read TGTGCCAGCAGCCAATCAACACCGGGACTGGAAAGTCAAGAGACCCAGTACTTC. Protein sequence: CASSQSTPGLESQETQYF.

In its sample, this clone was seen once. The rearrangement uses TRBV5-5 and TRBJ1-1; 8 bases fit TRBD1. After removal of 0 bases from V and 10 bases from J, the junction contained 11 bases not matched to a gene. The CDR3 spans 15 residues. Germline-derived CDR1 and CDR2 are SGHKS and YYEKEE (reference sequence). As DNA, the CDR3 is TGTGCCAGCAGCTTGGACAGGGGGGATGTCACCGGAGCTTTCTTT. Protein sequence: CASSLDRGDVTGAFF. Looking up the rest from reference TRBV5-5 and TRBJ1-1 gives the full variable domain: DAGVTQSPTHLIKTRGQQVTLRCSPISGHKSVSWYQQVLGQGPQFIFQYYEKEERGRGNFPDRFSARQFPNYSSELNVNALLLGDSALYLCASSLDRGDVTGAFFGQGTRLTVV.

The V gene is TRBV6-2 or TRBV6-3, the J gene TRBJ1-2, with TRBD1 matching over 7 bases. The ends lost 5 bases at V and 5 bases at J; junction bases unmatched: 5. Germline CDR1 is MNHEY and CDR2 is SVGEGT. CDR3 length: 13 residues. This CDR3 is CASSNRGDYGYTF. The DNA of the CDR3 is TGTGCCAGCAGTAACAGGGGTGATTATGGCTACACCTTC.

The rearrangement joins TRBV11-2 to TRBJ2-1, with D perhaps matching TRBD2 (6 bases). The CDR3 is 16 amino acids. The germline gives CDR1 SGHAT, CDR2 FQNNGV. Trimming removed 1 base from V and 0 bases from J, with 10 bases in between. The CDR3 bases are TGTGCCAGCAGCTTAGCCGACGGGAGCTCCTACAATGAGCAGTTCTTC. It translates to CASSLADGSSYNEQFF.